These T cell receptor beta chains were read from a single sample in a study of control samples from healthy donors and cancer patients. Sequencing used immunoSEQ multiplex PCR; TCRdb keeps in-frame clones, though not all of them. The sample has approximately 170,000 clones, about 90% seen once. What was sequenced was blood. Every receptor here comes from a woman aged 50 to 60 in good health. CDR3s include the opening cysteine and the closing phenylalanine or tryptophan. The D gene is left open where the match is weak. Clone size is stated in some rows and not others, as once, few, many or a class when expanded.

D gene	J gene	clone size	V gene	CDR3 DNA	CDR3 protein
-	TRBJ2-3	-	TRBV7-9	TGTGCCAGCAGCCCGAGTACCCTCCTGAGGGCAGATACGCAGTATTTT	CASSPSTLLRADTQYF
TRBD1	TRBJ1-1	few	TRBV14	TGTGCCAGCAGCCCTCGGACAGGGGGACACACTGAAGCTTTCTTT	CASSPRTGGHTEAFF
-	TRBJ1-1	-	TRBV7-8	TGTGCCAGCAGCTTAGCGATGGGGAACACTGAAGCTTTCTTT	CASSLAMGNTEAFF
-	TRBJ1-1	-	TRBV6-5	TGTGCCACCGACCGGGGCCTGGCAACTGAAGCTTTCTTT	CATDRGLATEAFF
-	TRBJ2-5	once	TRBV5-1	TGCGCCAGCAGCTTTCGGCCTCTGGAGACCCAGTACTTC	CASSFRPLETQYF
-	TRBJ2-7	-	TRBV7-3	TGTGCCAGCAGCTTAAGCAGGTCCCACGAGCAGTACTTC	CASSLSRSHEQYF
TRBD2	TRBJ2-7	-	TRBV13	TGTGCCAGCAGCAATTTAGCGGGGGGGGCTTGGGAGAACGAGCAGTACTTC	CASSNLAGGAWENEQYF
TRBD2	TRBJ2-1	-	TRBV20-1	TGCAGTGCTAGTTTCCTAGCGGGGCTGTTCTTC	CSASFLAGLFF
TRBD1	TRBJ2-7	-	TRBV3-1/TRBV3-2	TGTGCCAGCAGCTTCCCGGGACAGGGCACCTACGAGCAGTACTTC	CASSFPGQGTYEQYF
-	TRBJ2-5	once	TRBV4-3	TGCGCCAGCAGCCAAGAAGACTTCCGGGAAGAGACCCAGTACTTC	CASSQEDFREETQYF
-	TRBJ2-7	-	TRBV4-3	TGCGCCAGCAGCCAAGATCAGGGCCCGTACGAGCAGTACTTC	CASSQDQGPYEQYF
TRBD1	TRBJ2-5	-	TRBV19	TGTGCCAGTAGTCGGACAGGGGGCGAGACCCAGTACTTC	CASSRTGGETQYF
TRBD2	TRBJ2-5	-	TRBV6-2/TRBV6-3	TGTGCCAGCAGTTCGCGACTAGCGGGAGGGCCTAAGACCCAGTACTTC	CASSSRLAGGPKTQYF
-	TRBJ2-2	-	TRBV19	TGTGCCAGTAGTATGGACAGCCACCCCACCGGGGAGCTGTTTTTT	CASSMDSHPTGELFF
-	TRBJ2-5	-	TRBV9	TGTGCCAGCAGCTGGAGAGGGAGCGGGCAAGAGACCCAGTACTTC	CASSWRGSGQETQYF
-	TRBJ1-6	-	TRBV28	TGTGCCAGCAGGCGGGGGCCCTATAATTCACCCCTCCACTTT	CASRRGPYNSPLHF
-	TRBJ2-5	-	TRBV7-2	TGTGCCAGCAGCTTTCTTACGCGACAGAACCAAGAGACCCAGTACTTC	CASSFLTRQNQETQYF
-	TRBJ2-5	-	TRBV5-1	TGCGCCAGCAGCTTGGGGACAGCCCAAGAGACCCAGTACTTC	CASSLGTAQETQYF
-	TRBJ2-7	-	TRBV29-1	TGCAGCGTGGTTCTCTACGAGCAGTACTTC	CSVVLYEQYF
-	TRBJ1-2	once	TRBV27	TGTGCCAGCAGTTTAGGATCCGGGGGGTATGGCTACACCTTC	CASSLGSGGYGYTF
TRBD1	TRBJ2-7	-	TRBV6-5	TGTGCCGGTCGACAGGGGGCTTCCTACGAGCAGTACTTC	CAGRQGASYEQYF
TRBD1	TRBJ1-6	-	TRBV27	TGTGCCAGCAGTTTATCGTATTGGGGACAGGACTTTAGCTCCTATAATTCACCCCTCCACTTT	CASSLSYWGQDFSSYNSPLHF
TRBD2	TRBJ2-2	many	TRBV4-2	TGTGCCAGCAGCCCCGGGACTAGCGACACCGGGGAGCTGTTTTTT	CASSPGTSDTGELFF
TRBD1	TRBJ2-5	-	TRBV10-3	TGTGCCATCAGTGAGATTAGGGGGCAGACCCAGTACTTC	CAISEIRGQTQYF
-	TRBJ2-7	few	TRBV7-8	TGTGCCAGCAGCTTAGTCTCGTCCGAGCAGTACTTC	CASSLVSSEQYF
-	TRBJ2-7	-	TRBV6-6	TGTGCCAGCAGTCGGGGACACCTCTACGAGCAGTACTTC	CASSRGHLYEQYF
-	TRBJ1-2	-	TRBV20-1	TGCAGTGCCCAACCGCCCGGCTACACCTTC	CSAQPPGYTF
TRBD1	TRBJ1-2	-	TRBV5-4	TGTGCCAGCCAATCCGAAGGGGGCGCCGGCTATGGCTACACCTTC	CASQSEGGAGYGYTF
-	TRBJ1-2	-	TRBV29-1	TGCAGCGCTCTGAAGGGGGACTACACCTTC	CSALKGDYTF
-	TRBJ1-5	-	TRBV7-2	TGTGCCAGCAGCATTCATAGGAACGGCAATCAGCCCCAGCATTTT	CASSIHRNGNQPQHF
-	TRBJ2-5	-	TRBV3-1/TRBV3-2	TGTGCCAGCAGCCAAGATGGAGCGTCAGGCATTGGTTTATGGAAGACCCAGTACTTC	CASSQDGASGIGLWKTQYF
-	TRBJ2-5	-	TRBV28	TGTGCCAGCAACCCGACAGGTCGGGAGACCCAGTACTTC	CASNPTGRETQYF
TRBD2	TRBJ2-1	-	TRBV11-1	TGTGCCAGCAGTTCAGCGGGGGCCCCGTACAATGAGCAGTTCTTC	CASSSAGAPYNEQFF
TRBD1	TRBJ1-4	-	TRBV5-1	TGCGCCAGCAGCTTCCTCGGGACAGCTGAAAAACTGTTTTTT	CASSFLGTAEKLFF
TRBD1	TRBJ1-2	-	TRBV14	TGTGCCAGCAGCCAACCTCCGGACAGGGGGCATCAACGGTCTGGCTACACCTTC	CASSQPPDRGHQRSGYTF
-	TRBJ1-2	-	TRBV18	TGTGCCAGCTCACCACCGATGGCGCTTAACTATGGCTACACCTTC	CASSPPMALNYGYTF
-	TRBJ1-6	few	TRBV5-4	TGTGCCAGCAGCTCCGCGAGGCTAAGCCTCCACTTT	CASSSARLSLHF
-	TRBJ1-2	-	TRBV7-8	TGTGCCAGCAGCTTAGGGACAGACTATGGCTACACCTTC	CASSLGTDYGYTF